This section outlines one TCR beta chain sequence together with its context. What it binds is unknown. The entry originates in a study of OX40 agonist ivuxolimab in advanced cancers. Study results and limitations: Normalized T-cell clonal expansion was also low in a subset of nonresponders.

Profiled with immunoSEQ multiplex PCR; TCRdb holds only in-frame clones, not every one. The data hold 60,000 or so clones, with approximately 94% observed a single time. V lost 9 bases to trimming and J lost 9 bases; unmatched junction nucleotides: 9. The CDR3 covers 13 residues. In germline, CDR1 is SGDLS, CDR2 YYNGEE. This clonotype was sampled from an adult with an advanced solid tumor such as melanoma, head and neck, liver or kidney cancer. The chain uses TRBV9 and TRBJ1-5; 10 bases are shared with TRBD1. This sample comprised CD4+ or CD8+ T cells sorted from blood, obtained in a trial of the OX40 agonist ivuxolimab. This CDR3 is CAIRTGGCGPQHF. The CDR3 coding sequence is TGTGCCATTCGGACAGGGGGATGTGGGCCCCAGCATTTT.